Below, 16 T cell receptor beta chains from the same sample are listed, as sequenced in a study of glioma-infiltrating T cells. The iRepertoire nested amplicon-rescue multiplex PCR amplified TCR alpha and beta CDR3s from RNA. Using its own MiXCR run on the multiplex PCR reads, TCRdb lists one record per CDR3 protein. In the table there are more than 95,000 distinct CDR3 sequences, roughly 24% of which are singletons. Material: glioma tissue, nonneoplastic brain tissue, or PBMCs (not recorded which). The receptors come from a human donor with low-grade glioma or glioblastoma, undergoing nonglioma brain surgery, or in good health (not recorded which).

This clonotype has at least ten counts. The V and J genes are TRBV6-1 and TRBJ2-7, with D maybe TRBD1 (5 bases). V shed 6 bases and J shed 0 bases, with 15 bases lying between them. This CDR3 comprises 15 residues. Germline V gene lookup returns CDR1 MNHNS and CDR2 SASEGT. CDR3 sequence (DNA): TGTGCCAGCAGGCAGACAGCCGATAGCTCCTACGAGCAGTACTTC. It codes for CASRQTADSSYEQYF.

This clonotype was recorded at least ten times. This chain connects TRBV2 to TRBJ2-7; no clear D. The germline V gene has CDR1 SNHLY and CDR2 FYNNEI. The CDR3 has 14 residues. The V and J ends lost 4 bases and 0 bases respectively, with 10 bases between them. This chain's CDR3 is CASSGLTSSYEQYF. As DNA, the CDR3 is TGTGCCAGCAGTGGTTTAACAAGCTCCTACGAGCAGTACTTC.

This clonotype was detected ten times or more. The junction differs from germline at one of its ends, possibly a read error. The V call is TRBV27, the J call TRBJ1-1; D is perhaps TRBD1 (5 bases). Germline V gives CDR1 MNHEY, CDR2 SMNVEV (reference sequence). CDR3 size: 17 residues. CDR3 residues: CAGRSYVGEGAHTEAFF. The CDR3 coding sequence is TGTGCCGGCAGGTCTTACGTCGGGGAAGGGGCGCACACTGAAGCTTTCTTT.

This clonotype has at least ten counts. The rearrangement uses TRBV5-4 and TRBJ1-2; 7 bases map to TRBD1. The CDR3 loop spans 14 amino acids. Germline V CDR1 and CDR2: SGHNT, YYREEE (reference sequence). Trimming took 0 bases from V and 4 from J; bases not matched to a gene: 3. The CDR3: CASSLAGGTYGYTF. In DNA form, the CDR3 reads TGTGCCAGCAGCTTGGCAGGGGGGACCTATGGCTACACCTTC.

This rearrangement joins TRBV5-1 to TRBJ1-5, with 7 positions matching TRBD1. CDR1 and CDR2 from the germline V gene are SGHRS and YFSETQ. With 0 bases clipped from V and 2 bases from J, the junction kept 5 bases outside the gene matches. This CDR3 contains 16 residues. CDR3 region: CASSLGGQDGNQPQHF. DNA of the CDR3: TGCGCCAGCAGCTTGGGAGGACAGGACGGCAATCAGCCCCAGCATTTT.

Of note for this clonotype: The conserved phenylalanine or tryptophan is not found at the CDR3 terminus, so this likely reflects a read error. This sequence joins TRBV27 and TRBJ2-3, with D perhaps assigned TRBD1 or TRBD2 (5 bases each). Germline CDR1 reads MNHEY; CDR2 reads SMNVEV (reference sequence). The CDR3 has 13 residues. The CDR3 here is CASSLRGTGTQYS. As DNA, the CDR3 is TGTGCCAGCAGTTTACGGGGCACAGGTACGCAGTATTCT.

There are many counts of this clonotype. The chain combines TRBV28 with TRBJ2-1, with D possibly TRBD2 on 6 matching bases. V dropped 7 bases and J dropped 7 bases, with 14 bases sitting between them. The CDR3 extends over 13 amino acids. Germline loops: CDR1 MDHEN, CDR2 SYDVKM. CDR3 DNA sequence: TGTGCCAGCACCCCGAGGGAGGAAAATGAGCAGTTCTTC. Protein product: CASTPREENEQFF.

J is TRBJ2-2 and V is TRBV4-1; D gene unclear. Trimming shortened V by 3 bases and J by 7 bases, and 24 bases separated the two germline ends. The CDR3 runs to 18 residues. CDR1 and CDR2 (germline): MGHRA, YSYEKL. In DNA form, the CDR3 reads TGCGCCAGCAGCCAGGACCCCCCTCTTGGGCAGCACATCGGGGAGCTGTTTTTT. Amino acid sequence: CASSQDPPLGQHIGELFF.

This clonotype was observed at least ten times. At one boundary the junction diverges from the germline segment, which might be a read error. This chain connects TRBV6-1 to TRBJ2-1; TRBD2 is a possible D gene (5 bases). This CDR3 is built from 14 residues. The germline CDR1 and CDR2 sequences are MNHNS and SASEGT. The CDR3 DNA sequence: TGTGCCAGCAGTGGCAGCGGAAACTACAATAAGCAGTTCTTC. Amino acids: CASSGSGNYNKQFF.

The V and J genes are TRBV4-3 and TRBJ1-4; TRBD1 is a possible D gene (5 bases). CDR3 length: 15 amino acids. The V end lost 1 base, the J end lost 3 bases, and 9 bases lay between the germline ends. CDR1 and CDR2 (germline): LGHNA, YSLEER. This CDR3 reads CASSQGGGSNEKLFF. For the CDR3, the DNA is TGCGCCAGCAGCCAAGGGGGGGGGTCTAATGAAAAACTGTTTTTT.

Note on this clonotype: A much larger clone is a single base away; this may be a read error. The V and J genes are TRBV3-1 and TRBJ2-3; TRBD1 is a possible D gene (6 bases). Between the trimmed V and J ends, which lost 4 bases and 3 bases, there was a span of 11 bases. The CDR3 runs 14 residues. Germline V gene lookup returns CDR1 LGHDT and CDR2 YNNKEL (reference sequence). Written as DNA, the CDR3 is TGTGCCAGCAGCCGCTGGCAGGGGACAGATACGCAGTATTTT. It is translated as CASSRWQGTDTQYF.

In this sample, this clonotype turned up once. A much bigger clone sits one base away, suggesting this may be a read error. The chain links TRBV2 to TRBJ1-5, with D perhaps matching TRBD1 (5 bases). The length of the CDR3 is 18 residues. Trimming took off 1 base at V and 9 bases at J, with 25 bases between the two ends. CDR1 and CDR2 from the germline V gene are SNHLY and FYNNEI. Written as DNA, the CDR3 is TGTGCCAGCAGTGAAGGGAGACAGCGGCAGAGGATCGATCGGCCCCAGCATTTT. This encodes CASSEGRQRQRIDRPQHF.

A remark on this clonotype: This may stem from a read error, because a much larger clone lies one nucleotide away. This chain joins TRBV4-3 and TRBJ1-4, with 11 bases fitting TRBD1. The CDR3 is 17 residues long. Germline-derived CDR1 and CDR2 are LGHNA and YSLEER. J lost 3 bases, V lost 3 bases, and 6 bases had no gene match. The CDR3 bases are TGCGCCAGCAGCCATGGACAGGGGGCTGGGGCTAATGAAAAACTGTTTTTT. Protein product: CASSHGQGAGANEKLFF.

This clonotype has more than one count but fewer than ten. The chain has TRBV29-1 and TRBJ1-3; D gene ambiguous. The germline CDR1 and CDR2 sequences are SQVTM and ANQGSEA. The CDR3 sequence is 13 residues long. Trimming shortened V by 6 bases and J by 2 bases, and 11 bases separated the two germline ends. CDR3 DNA: TGCAGCGTACTGAGGACCGCTGGAAACACCATATATTTT. It specifies CSVLRTAGNTIYF.

This clonotype was picked up many times. This chain links TRBV19 with TRBJ2-1, with TRBD1 matching over 8 bases. Per the germline V gene, CDR1 is LNHDA and CDR2 is SQIVND (reference sequence). This CDR3 has 13 residues. The V and J ends lost 6 bases and 3 bases, in that order; junction bases with no gene match: 1. DNA of the CDR3: TGTGCCAGTAGCAGGGGGCTCTACAATGAGCAGTTCTTC. Its translation: CASSRGLYNEQFF.

The table lists this clonotype with a few counts. The DNA of the CDR3 is TGTGCTAGTGGTTTCCTCGGAAGGGGTTTACAACCTAGCACAGATACGCAGTATTTT. It yields the protein CASGFLGRGLQPSTDTQYF. The chain joins TRBV12-5 to TRBJ2-3, with D maybe TRBD1 (5 bases). The CDR3 has 19 amino acids. The V end lost 3 bases, the J end lost 0 bases, and 22 bases lay between the germline ends. Germline V gene data show CDR1 as LGHNT and CDR2 as FRNRAP.